This T cell receptor (beta chain) was retrieved from a study of cytomegalovirus exposure and HLA in healthy donors. This clone has more than one count but fewer than ten. Its antigen is unknown. Everyone who donated was a healthy bone marrow donor. General study findings and limits: In vitro confirmation showed a few CMV-associated chains to be CMV antigen specific.

PCR amplification relied on 60 Vbeta primers (plus 13 Jbeta primers). The table came from immunoSEQ multiplex PCR; TCRdb's copy has only in-frame clones and leaves some out. The sample carries 150,000 to 200,000 clones, about 75% recorded once. This sequence was found in a female donor in good health and CMV-seronegative. Specimen: PBMCs.

This CDR3 reads CASSPGQGYEKLFF. DNA for the CDR3: TGTGCCAGCAGCCCGGGACAGGGGTATGAAAAACTGTTTTTT. The chain uses TRBV25-1 and TRBJ1-4; TRBD1 agrees at 10 bases. The CDR3 contains 14 residues. Germline loops: CDR1 MGHDK, CDR2 SYGVNS. The J segment lost 6 bases and the V segment lost 6 bases, leaving 4 bases of the junction unmatched.